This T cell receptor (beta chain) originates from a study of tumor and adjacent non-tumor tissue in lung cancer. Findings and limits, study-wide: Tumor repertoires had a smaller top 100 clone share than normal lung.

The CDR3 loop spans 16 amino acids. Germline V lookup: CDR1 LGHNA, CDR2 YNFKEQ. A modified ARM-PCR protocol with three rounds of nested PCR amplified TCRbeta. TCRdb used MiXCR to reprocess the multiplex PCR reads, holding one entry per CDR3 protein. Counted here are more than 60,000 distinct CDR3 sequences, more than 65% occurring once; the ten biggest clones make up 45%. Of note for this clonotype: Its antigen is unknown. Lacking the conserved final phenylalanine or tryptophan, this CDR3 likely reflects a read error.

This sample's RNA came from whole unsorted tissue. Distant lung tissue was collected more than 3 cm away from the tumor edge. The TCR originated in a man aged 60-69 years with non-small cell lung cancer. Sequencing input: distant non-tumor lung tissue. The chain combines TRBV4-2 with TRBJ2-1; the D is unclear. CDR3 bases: TGTGTCAGCAGCCAAGCTTGGCTAGATGCCTACAATGAGCAGTTCTTA. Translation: CVSSQAWLDAYNEQFL.